The 27 T cell receptor beta chains presented below share a single source sample, sequenced in a study of T cell repertoires in cytomegalovirus infection. TCRdb re-called the reads with MiXCR, one entry per CDR3 protein. The data hold fewer than 1,000,000 distinct CDR3 sequences, with about a third observed a single time. No antigen has been assigned to these receptors. The sequencing here drew on cultured CD8+ T cells from PBMCs, taken from culture after CMV antigen stimulation. These receptors all come from a human donor in good health (CMV status not recorded). Some clones in this sample may be carry-over from other donors' samples.

The sample holds a few counts of this clonotype. The genes are TRBV12-3 or TRBV12-4 and TRBJ2-7, with 11 positions matching TRBD1. CDR3 length: 13 amino acids. The J segment lost 7 bases and the V segment lost 6 bases, leaving 5 bases of the junction unmatched. CDR3 coding DNA: TGTGCCAGCAGCTCGGACAGGGGGCTTGAGCAGTACTTC. Protein product: CASSSDRGLEQYF.

This clonotype has more than one count but fewer than ten. The genes are TRBV7-9 and TRBJ1-1; 10 bases match TRBD1. Germline V lookup: CDR1 SEHNR, CDR2 FQNEAQ (reference sequence). The V and J ends lost 5 bases and 10 bases, in that order; junction bases with no gene match: 13. The CDR3 consists of 15 residues. CDR3 nucleotides: TGTGCCAGCAGCGGACAGGGGGACGCCAGATACCCAGCTTTCTTT. Translated: CASSGQGDARYPAFF.

The chain uses TRBV4-2 and TRBJ1-5; a possible D gene is TRBD1 (5 bases). Looked up from germline, CDR1 is LGHNA and CDR2 is YNFKEQ. V shed 1 base and J shed 0 bases, with 13 bases lying between them. The CDR3 totals 17 residues. The CDR3 region is CASSQVEGRDSNQPQHF. CDR3 coding DNA: TGTGCCAGCAGCCAAGTGGAGGGGAGGGATAGCAATCAGCCCCAGCATTTT.

This clonotype was counted between two and nine times. V usage is TRBV5-1 and J usage is TRBJ1-1; 7 bases agree with TRBD1. The germline V gene encodes CDR1 SGHRS and CDR2 YFSETQ. The CDR3 length is 15 residues. J was trimmed by 0 bases and V by 4 bases; bases with no gene match: 6. The CDR3 loop reads CASSGTTGLNTEAFF. CDR3 coding DNA: TGCGCCAGCAGCGGAACGACAGGGCTGAACACTGAAGCTTTCTTT.

The rearrangement links TRBV12-3 or TRBV12-4 to TRBJ2-7; a weak D match, TRBD1 (6 bases). The CDR3 extends over 14 amino acids. V was shortened by 0 bases and J by 6 bases, with 12 bases between the two germline ends. The CDR3 sequence: CASSLALRGGEQYF. The CDR3 DNA reads TGTGCCAGCAGTTTAGCGTTACGAGGGGGCGAGCAGTACTTC.

The table lists this clonotype with a few counts. This chain links TRBV4-3 with TRBJ1-6; TRBD1 aligns across 7 bases. The CDR3 consists of 16 residues. CDR1 and CDR2 (germline): LGHNA, YSLEER. J was trimmed by 3 bases and V by 4 bases; bases with no gene match: 6. The chain's CDR3 is CASSLQRQGYNSPLHF. In DNA, the CDR3 is TGCGCCAGCAGCCTTCAAAGACAGGGCTATAATTCACCCCTCCACTTT.

The chain combines TRBV19 with TRBJ1-4; D is ambiguous. The CDR3 length is 15 residues. Germline V gene data show CDR1 as LNHDA and CDR2 as SQIVND (reference sequence). Trimming left V 4 bases short and J 6 bases short, with 15 bases between. As DNA, the CDR3 is TGTGCCAGTAGTACCCCCGGCTCGTGGGATGAAAAACTGTTTTTT. It is translated as CASSTPGSWDEKLFF. The full variable domain, its missing parts supplied by reference TRBV19 and TRBJ1-4, is DGGITQSPKYLFRKEGQNVTLSCEQNLNHDAMYWYRQDPGQGLRLIYYSQIVNDFQKGDIAEGYSVSREKKESFPLTVTSAQKNPTAFYLCASSTPGSWDEKLFFGSGTQLSVL.

This rearrangement joins TRBV11-1 to TRBJ2-5; D remains ambiguous. This CDR3 has 12 residues. The germline V gene has CDR1 SGHAT and CDR2 FQDESV (reference sequence). Trimming cost V 5 bases and J 8 bases, with 12 bases left between them. The CDR3 loop reads CASSTTPATQYF. The CDR3 bases are TGTGCCAGCAGCACAACCCCGGCCACCCAGTACTTC.

Only a few counts were recorded for this clonotype. The V and J genes are TRBV15 and TRBJ1-2; D is uncertain. Per germline, CDR1 LNHNV and CDR2 YYDKDF (reference sequence). The CDR3 runs to 14 residues. Trimming took off 1 base at V and 8 bases at J, with 14 bases between the two ends. The CDR3 here is CATSRGVGFGGYTF. CDR3 bases: TGTGCCACCAGCAGAGGAGTAGGGTTCGGAGGCTACACCTTC.

The chain joins TRBV6-5 to TRBJ1-1, with D possibly being TRBD1 (5 bases). The CDR3 spans 17 residues. V lost 0 bases and J 0 bases, leaving 14 bases between the germline ends. CDR1 is MNHEY, CDR2 SVGAGI, per germline. CDR3 protein: CASSYSNMGGMNTEAFF. CDR3 in DNA: TGTGCCAGCAGTTACTCGAATATGGGGGGAATGAACACTGAAGCTTTCTTT.

The rearrangement joins TRBV19 to TRBJ2-4; TRBD1 matches at 7 bases. Germline values: CDR1 LNHDA, CDR2 SQIVND (reference sequence). CDR3 length: 11 residues. V was clipped by 7 bases and J by 9 bases; unmatched bases: 3. This CDR3 is CASMAGGIQYF. The CDR3, as DNA: TGTGCCAGTATGGCAGGGGGCATTCAGTACTTC. Filled out from reference TRBV19 and TRBJ2-4, the complete variable domain reads DGGITQSPKYLFRKEGQNVTLSCEQNLNHDAMYWYRQDPGQGLRLIYYSQIVNDFQKGDIAEGYSVSREKKESFPLTVTSAQKNPTAFYLCASMAGGIQYFGAGTRLSVL.

The chain uses TRBV5-5 and TRBJ2-2; TRBD1 agrees at 8 bases. V shed 4 bases, J shed 1 base, and the junction held 6 bases outside the gene matches. CDR3 size: 16 residues. Germline CDR1 is SGHKS and CDR2 is YYEKEE (reference sequence). CDR3 nucleotides: TGTGCCAGCAGCCCGGACAGGGCCAAGAACACCGGGGAGCTGTTTTTT. It is translated as CASSPDRAKNTGELFF. Drawing the rest from reference TRBV5-5 and TRBJ2-2, the complete variable domain is DAGVTQSPTHLIKTRGQQVTLRCSPISGHKSVSWYQQVLGQGPQFIFQYYEKEERGRGNFPDRFSARQFPNYSSELNVNALLLGDSALYLCASSPDRAKNTGELFFGEGSRLTVL.

The chain couples TRBV7-9 to TRBJ2-1; the match to TRBD2 covers 11 bases. Germline V lookup: CDR1 SEHNR, CDR2 FQNEAQ (reference sequence). The CDR3 runs to 15 residues. Trimming at V came to 3 bases and at J to 8 bases, leaving 6 bases not matched to a gene. Here the CDR3 reads CASSFTSGGGHEQFF. CDR3 nucleotide sequence: TGTGCCAGCAGCTTTACTAGCGGGGGTGGCCATGAGCAGTTCTTC.

The chain uses TRBV19 and TRBJ1-4; D remains ambiguous. The CDR3 is made up of 17 amino acids. Germline CDR1 LNHDA, CDR2 SQIVND (reference sequence). Trimming left V 0 bases short and J 0 bases short, with 11 bases between. The CDR3 DNA is TGTGCCAGTAGTATAGACCCGCAACTGTCAACTAATGAAAAACTGTTTTTT. This sequence encodes CASSIDPQLSTNEKLFF.

The chain has TRBV3-1 and TRBJ2-5, with D tentatively TRBD1 (6 bases). This CDR3 has 14 amino acids. CDR1 LGHDT and CDR2 YNNKEL come from the germline V gene (reference sequence). V was pared by 4 bases and J by 2 bases, with 11 bases between. The CDR3 DNA follows: TGTGCCAGCAGCCCACCGGGACATCAAGAGACCCAGTACTTC. This sequence encodes CASSPPGHQETQYF.

This clonotype appeared a few times. The chain uses TRBV25-1 and TRBJ1-6, with D perhaps TRBD1 (5 bases). The CDR3 loop spans 19 amino acids. Germline assignment: CDR1 MGHDK and CDR2 SYGVNS. Between the trimmed V and J ends, which lost 1 base and 0 bases, there was a span of 16 bases. In DNA form, the CDR3 reads TGTGCCAGCAGTGAATTCTTCGGGGAGGGGAGCTCCTATAATTCACCCCTCCACTTT. Amino acid sequence: CASSEFFGEGSSYNSPLHF.

J is TRBJ1-6 and V is TRBV7-9; no clear D. Trimming pared 5 bases from V and 9 bases from J, leaving 14 bases between. CDR1 and CDR2 (germline): SEHNR, FQNEAQ (reference sequence). CDR3 length: 14 residues. The CDR3 bases are TGTGCCAGCAGCCCACGGGTCGGGGTTTCACCCCTCCACTTT. Translated, it gives CASSPRVGVSPLHF.

A note on this clonotype: This could be a read error, since a much larger clone is one nucleotide away. The chain recombines TRBV7-8 with TRBJ2-1; either TRBD1 or TRBD2 may supply D (5 bases each). The CDR3 totals 16 residues. V lost 3 bases and J 5 bases, leaving 17 bases between the germline ends. Germline V CDR1 and CDR2: SGHVS, FQNEAQ. DNA for the CDR3: TGTGCCAGCAGCTTGGGGACCACGGGGAGCCACAATGAGCAGTTCTTC. Its translation: CASSLGTTGSHNEQFF.

This sequence joins TRBV5-1 and TRBJ2-3, with 9 bases lining up with TRBD2. V lost 6 bases and J lost 6; bases outside the gene matches: 14. Germline V gene data show CDR1 as SGHRS and CDR2 as YFSETQ. This CDR3 contains 16 residues. CDR3 DNA: TGCGCCAGCAAAGGGCTCGATAGCGGGGGTCCGGATACGCAGTATTTT. Translating gives CASKGLDSGGPDTQYF. Full variable domain (outside the CDR3, taken from reference TRBV5-1 and TRBJ2-3): KAGVTQTPRYLIKTRGQQVTLSCSPISGHRSVSWYQQTPGQGLQFLFEYFSETQRNKGNFPGRFSGRQFSNSRSEMNVSTLELGDSALYLCASKGLDSGGPDTQYFGPGTRLTVL.

This clonotype was recorded a few times. The chain recombines TRBV11-2 with TRBJ2-1; 8 bases align to TRBD1. With V trimmed by 7 bases and J by 2 bases, 16 bases remained unmatched. Per the germline V gene, CDR1 is SGHAT and CDR2 is FQNNGV. The CDR3 has 18 residues. The CDR3 region is CASIRPPGQENAYNEQFF. CDR3 nucleotides: TGTGCCAGCATAAGACCTCCGGGACAGGAGAATGCCTACAATGAGCAGTTCTTC.

The V and J genes are TRBV4-3 and TRBJ1-1; TRBD1 matches at 8 bases. There are 15 residues in the CDR3. CDR1 and CDR2 from the germline V gene are LGHNA and YSLEER. Germline trimming cut 4 bases from V and 1 base from J; bases unmatched to any gene: 5. CDR3 bases: TGCGCCAGCAGCCCCCAGGACAGGGAGAACACTGAAGCTTTCTTT. Its translation: CASSPQDRENTEAFF.

This clonotype was seen a handful of times. The V and J genes are TRBV7-9 and TRBJ1-1; a possible D gene is TRBD1 (6 bases). From germline, CDR1 is SEHNR and CDR2 FQNEAQ (reference sequence). This CDR3 is built from 12 residues. Trimming removed 7 bases from V and 4 bases from J, with 10 bases in between. The CDR3 DNA reads TGTGCCAGCAAGGGGGGTAGCACTGAAGCTTTCTTT. Translation gives CASKGGSTEAFF. Full variable domain (outside the CDR3, taken from reference TRBV7-9 and TRBJ1-1): DTGVSQNPRHKITKRGQNVTFRCDPISEHNRLYWYRQTLGQGPEFLTYFQNEAQLEKSRLLSDRFSAERPKGSFSTLEIQRTEQGDSAMYLCASKGGSTEAFFGQGTRLTVV.

This clonotype came up many times. The V gene is TRBV7-2, the J gene TRBJ2-3; 7 positions match TRBD1. The junction had 9 bases not matched to a gene; V was cut back by 1 base and J by 2 bases. The CDR3 has 17 amino acids. Per germline, CDR1 SGHTA and CDR2 FQGNSA. CDR3 residues: CASSLGVRGQSTDTQYF. CDR3 bases: TGTGCCAGCAGCTTAGGGGTTCGGGGACAGTCCACAGATACGCAGTATTTT.

This clonotype was detected a few times. The chain recombines TRBV28 with TRBJ1-5; 7 nucleotides line up with TRBD1. Germline-derived CDR1 and CDR2 are MDHEN and SYDVKM. The CDR3 has 15 residues. Unmatched junction bases numbered 9, after V lost 1 base and J lost 9 bases. DNA for the CDR3: TGTGCCAGCAGTTTATATCTGAGGGGGCTCTGGCCCCAGCATTTT. This sequence encodes CASSLYLRGLWPQHF.

CDR3 sequence reads: CASSLRTSGGIEQFF. For the CDR3, the DNA is TGTGCCAGCAGCTTGAGGACTAGCGGGGGGATTGAGCAGTTCTTC. The gene calls are TRBV11-2 and TRBJ2-1; TRBD2 agrees at 14 bases. CDR3 length: 15 residues. The germline V gene encodes CDR1 SGHAT and CDR2 FQNNGV. Unmatched junction bases numbered 4, after V lost 3 bases and J lost 9 bases. Using reference TRBV11-2 and TRBJ2-1 for the parts outside the CDR3, the full variable domain is EAGVAQSPRYKIIEKRQSVAFWCNPISGHATLYWYQQILGQGPKLLIQFQNNGVVDDSQLPKDRFSAERLKGVDSTLKIQPAKLEDSAVYLCASSLRTSGGIEQFFGPGTRLTVL.

CDR3 sequence reads: CASSDRTGNSPLHF. CDR3 sequence (DNA): TGTGCCAGCAGTGATCGGACGGGGAATTCACCCCTCCACTTT. J is TRBJ1-6 and V is TRBV6-4; no reliable D call. This CDR3 comprises 14 residues. The ends were cut back, 3 bases at V and 7 bases at J, with 10 bases in the middle. Germline CDR1 and CDR2: MRHNA and SNTAGT.

J is TRBJ2-3 and V is TRBV20-1, with 9 bases aligning to TRBD2. Germline V gene sequence: CDR1 DFQATT, CDR2 SNEGSKA (reference sequence). With 0 bases clipped from V and 2 bases from J, the junction kept 6 bases outside the gene matches. The CDR3 runs 16 residues. The CDR3 DNA follows: TGCAGTGCTAGAGATATCCTAGCGGGGACCACAGATACGCAGTATTTT. Its translation is CSARDILAGTTDTQYF.